The T cell receptor beta chain under discussion was sequenced for a study of T cells in Graves' hyperthyroidism and ophthalmopathy (dated by TCRdb to the late 2010s). Context from the whole study: Peripheral blood samples were taken at initial diagnosis, before any treatment was given. A discovery cohort of roughly 96 patients, approximately 45 with Graves' ophthalmopathy and about 60 with stable Graves' hyperthyroidism, was used to find distinguishing TCR V-J signatures. Prospective prediction of ophthalmopathy was tested in an independent validation cohort of some 19 hyperthyroidism patients and around 16 patients who later progressed to ophthalmopathy. For training and testing, the 100 or so patients in the discovery cohort were randomly divided in a 7:3 ratio. Thyroid tissue and blood T-cell repertoires from over 5 Graves' hyperthyroidism patients were also compared in the study. After sampling, hyperthyroidism patients received methimazole starting at 30 mg daily, and ophthalmopathy patients received high-dose intravenous methylprednisolone. The paper reports TCR Vbeta CDR3 sequencing of about 140 peripheral blood samples: 43 ophthalmopathy, fewer than 80 hyperthyroidism and around 17 progressor patients.

The CDR3 runs 16 residues from the cysteine to the phenylalanine. The read is trimmed to its CDR3 DNA, 48 bases read in frame from base 1. The germline ends are 19 bases apart after V is trimmed by 0 bases and J by 7 bases. CDR1 and CDR2 are drawn from the germline V gene: MGHRA, YSYEKL. Results and caveats for the whole study, not just this receptor: Most expanded thyroid clonotypes (frequency above 0.001) were also detected in blood, suggesting blood repertoires may reflect thyroid immune responses. No statistical method was used to fix the sample size in advance, and group allocation was not hidden from the investigators. In validation, the model predicted progression to ophthalmopathy with 65% to 71% sensitivity and approximately 78% specificity, a median of around six months before onset. In cross-validation, a model built on a 13 V-J signature told ophthalmopathy apart from stable hyperthyroidism with roughly 87% sensitivity and about 81% specificity, and in testing the same model reached 80%/75%.

TCR beta CDR3 regions were amplified from RNA transcripts. The TCR CDR3 was subjected to a first round of RT-PCR using the HTBI primer set and the Qiagen OneStep RT-PCR kit. Libraries were constructed in a second round of multiplex PCR, after which size selection and purification were performed. Libraries were sequenced paired-end with 100 bp reads on an Illumina HiSeq2000. Regarding the original processing steps: SOAPnuke was used to process the raw data, removing reads that contained adapters or uncalled bases, had a mean Phred below 15, or lacked an exact match to the constant primer or identifier. COPE v1.2.5 was used to merge high-quality paired reads, and clonotypes were defined as unique nucleotide sequences. Clonotypes were aligned to IMGT TRBV, TRBD and TRBJ reference segments using MiTCR v1.1. The analysis was restricted to V-J combinations with a frequency above 0.0001, which together covered roughly 99% of the repertoires. A TCS score was defined as the ratio between F50 (clonal expansion) and ExV (chaos), using BLOSUM62-based TCRdist between CDR3 peptides within each V-J. Welch's t-statistics and random forest reduced around 520 V-J features to 13, which were used in a naive Bayes classifier (R e1071). TCRdb reprocessed the public reads (quality trimming at Q25 with fastp, clone calling with MiXCR) and kept in-frame beta chains. Merged by CDR3 protein, the rows form single entries marked with the most common genes and DNA. TCRdb, not the original authors, processed these V and J calls. Recorded for this sample are roughly 300,000 distinct CDR3 sequences; about 20% of them occurred a single time. The ten largest make up under 55% of the sample.

Regarding this clonotype: Its antigen specificity is not known. No much larger clone is present one base from it, and per-base qualities are unavailable.

Graves' hyperthyroidism was defined as stable when no progression to ophthalmopathy occurred over 18 months of follow-up. Hyperthyroidism patients were aged 18 to 65 years and newly diagnosed, with disease duration of less than 2 months. Exclusion was applied to patients with uncontrolled infections, other autoimmune diseases, pregnancy or lactation. Clinical symptoms, serum thyroxine and TRAb, thyroid ultrasound, and orbital computed tomography formed the basis for the diagnoses. Ficoll-Paque density gradient centrifugation was used to isolate PBMCs from around 9.1 ml of fresh peripheral blood. Trizol reagent was used to extract total RNA, and RNA quality was then checked on an Agilent 2100 Bioanalyzer.

The rearrangement combines TRBV4-1 with TRBJ2-7, with a weak D call of TRBD2 (5 bases match). Specimen: blood. The clonotype originates from a woman in her forties or fifties with Graves' hyperthyroidism. The CDR3 here reads CASSQDASSAPLEQYF. The DNA sequence reads TGCGCCAGCAGCCAAGATGCTAGCTCGGCCCCCTTGGAGCAGTACTTC.